These 30 T cell receptor beta chains were all obtained from the same sample, sequenced in a study of blood T cell repertoires in COVID-19. TCRdb's table, derived via immunoSEQ multiplex PCR, lists solely in-frame clones and lacks some. This table has fewer than 350,000 clones, around 84% appearing once. The sample consisted of PBMCs or T cells enriched from blood (not recorded which). These receptors came from a woman aged 50 to 65 who had recovered from COVID-19.

The rearrangement links TRBV5-1 to TRBJ1-4, with 9 bases matching TRBD1. This CDR3 comprises 15 residues. Germline trimming cut 4 bases from V and 3 bases from J; bases unmatched to any gene: 4. From germline, CDR1 is SGHRS and CDR2 YFSETQ. CDR3 nucleotide sequence: TGCGCCAGCAGCCCACGACAGGGGGCTAATGAAAAACTGTTTTTT. Amino acids: CASSPRQGANEKLFF.

This clone has only a few counts. The chain combines TRBV5-4 with TRBJ2-5, with TRBD1 identical over 9 bases. This CDR3 has 17 residues. CDR1 and CDR2 (germline): SGHNT, YYREEE (reference sequence). J was trimmed by 5 bases and V by 6 bases; bases with no gene match: 17. CDR3 coding DNA: TGTGCCAGCACCCGAATGGGAGGACAGGGGTTGAGGGAGACCCAGTACTTC. Encoded protein: CASTRMGGQGLRETQYF.

CDR3 amino acids: CAWSLPGVSNQPQHF. The CDR3 DNA reads TGTGCCTGGAGTCTCCCGGGAGTCAGCAATCAGCCCCAGCATTTT. This chain joins TRBV30 and TRBJ1-5; no clear D. The CDR3 spans 15 residues. The V end was cut by 2 bases, the J end by 1 base, with 12 bases between. CDR1 GTSNPN and CDR2 SVGIG come from the germline V gene (reference sequence).

This chain uses TRBV5-6 with TRBJ1-2; a weak D match, TRBD1 (6 bases). Germline V gene lookup returns CDR1 SGHDT and CDR2 YYEEEE. The CDR3 consists of 15 residues. The V gene lost 0 bases and the J gene lost 3 bases, with 12 bases spanning the gap. The CDR3 coding sequence is TGTGCCAGCAGCTTGGTCGGGGGGGCGGACTATGGCTACACCTTC. The encoded protein is CASSLVGGADYGYTF.

In its sample, this clone was seen a few times. V and J are TRBV6-2 or TRBV6-3 and TRBJ1-6, with a tentative D call TRBD1 (6 bases). CDR3 length: 14 amino acids. Germline lookup yields CDR1 MNHEY and CDR2 SVGEGT. Trimming removed 5 bases from V and 9 bases from J, with 14 bases in between. The CDR3 sequence: CASSDYRESSPLHF. CDR3 nucleotide sequence: TGTGCCAGCAGTGATTACAGGGAATCTTCACCCCTCCACTTT.

This chain links TRBV4-2 with TRBJ2-1; TRBD2 agrees at 7 bases. Looked up from germline, CDR1 is LGHNA and CDR2 is YNFKEQ. Germline trimming cut 0 bases from V and 8 bases from J; bases unmatched to any gene: 10. CDR3 length: 16 amino acids. CDR3 DNA sequence: TGTGCCAGCAGCCAAGAAGGCGGGAGAGGGTTTGATGAGCAGTTCTTC. Its protein is CASSQEGGRGFDEQFF.

This rearrangement joins TRBV28 to TRBJ2-5, with TRBD1 matching 10 bases. CDR1 MDHEN and CDR2 SYDVKM come from the germline V gene. Trimming took 5 bases from V and 2 from J; bases not matched to a gene: 8. CDR3 size: 16 residues. CDR3 nucleotide sequence: TGTGCCAGCAGTCCTCCGGGACAGGGGCAACAAGAGACCCAGTACTTC. Translating gives CASSPPGQGQQETQYF. The full variable domain, rest sourced from reference TRBV28 and TRBJ2-5, is DVKVTQSSRYLVKRTGEKVFLECVQDMDHENMFWYRQDPGLGLRLIYFSYDVKMKEKGDIPEGYSVSREKKERFSLILESASTNQTSMYLCASSPPGQGQQETQYFGPGTRLLVL.

This clone was picked up a small number of times. V gene TRBV4-2 combines with J gene TRBJ2-1; TRBD2 agrees at 9 bases. The CDR3 loop spans 14 amino acids. V trimming: 4 bases; J trimming: 5 bases; junction bases outside the gene matches: 3. Germline V gene sequence: CDR1 LGHNA, CDR2 YNFKEQ. The CDR3 DNA reads TGTGCCAGCAGCCCAGGACTAGCGAACAATGAGCAGTTCTTC. This codes for CASSPGLANNEQFF.

The gene calls are TRBV27 and TRBJ1-5; D gene uncertain. There are 14 residues in the CDR3. Per the germline V gene, CDR1 is MNHEY and CDR2 is SMNVEV (reference sequence). The V gene lost 5 bases and the J gene lost 7 bases, with 15 bases spanning the gap. The CDR3 DNA reads as TGTGCCAGCAGTGAAAACTGGGGAGGACAGCCCCAGCATTTT. Residues: CASSENWGGQPQHF.

Comment on this clone: At the DNA level, this CDR3 is encoded by other sequences in the same sample as well. The chain combines TRBV2 with TRBJ2-3; 8 nucleotides line up with TRBD1. CDR3 length: 13 residues. CDR1 is SNHLY and CDR2 is FYNNEI in the germline V gene. V was clipped by 8 bases and J by 0 bases; unmatched bases: 1. CDR3 residues: CASRTGSTDTQYF. The CDR3 DNA reads as TGTGCCAGCCGGACAGGGAGCACAGATACGCAGTATTTT.

V usage is TRBV7-9 and J usage is TRBJ2-1; a possible D gene is TRBD1 (5 bases). CDR1 SEHNR and CDR2 FQNEAQ come from the germline V gene (reference sequence). V dropped 6 bases and J dropped 8 bases, with 11 bases sitting between them. The CDR3 contains 12 residues. The CDR3 loop reads CASSLQGYEQFF. The DNA for the CDR3 is TGTGCCAGCAGTCTTCAGGGTTATGAGCAGTTCTTC.

The chain joins TRBV19 to TRBJ2-2; the match to TRBD2 covers 10 bases. Germline CDR1 LNHDA, CDR2 SQIVND (reference sequence). The length of the CDR3 is 16 residues. V trimming: 6 bases; J trimming: 1 base; junction bases outside the gene matches: 5. The CDR3 sequence: CASSLLAGMNTGELFF. As DNA, the CDR3 is TGTGCCAGTAGCCTACTAGCGGGAATGAACACCGGGGAGCTGTTTTTT.

The V gene is TRBV5-1, the J gene TRBJ1-4, with D perhaps matching TRBD1 (5 bases). Between the trimmed V and J ends, which lost 4 bases and 5 bases, there was a span of 12 bases. CDR1 is SGHRS, CDR2 YFSETQ, per germline. The CDR3 is 14 residues long. The CDR3 DNA reads as TGCGCCAGCAGCCCGGGGGTCCCAAATGAAAAACTGTTTTTT. This codes for CASSPGVPNEKLFF. The variable domain in full, with the rest retrieved from reference TRBV5-1 and TRBJ1-4, is KAGVTQTPRYLIKTRGQQVTLSCSPISGHRSVSWYQQTPGQGLQFLFEYFSETQRNKGNFPGRFSGRQFSNSRSEMNVSTLELGDSALYLCASSPGVPNEKLFFGSGTQLSVL.

The chain combines TRBV19 with TRBJ2-1; 9 positions match TRBD2. This CDR3 has 18 residues. V shed 0 bases and J 9 bases; nucleotides not matched to a gene: 15. Germline loops: CDR1 LNHDA, CDR2 SQIVND (reference sequence). The CDR3, as DNA: TGTGCCAGTAGTATAGAAGCGTTGTTAGCGGGGGTGTATTCTGAGCAGTTCTTC. This codes for CASSIEALLAGVYSEQFF. Drawing the rest from reference TRBV19 and TRBJ2-1, the complete variable domain is DGGITQSPKYLFRKEGQNVTLSCEQNLNHDAMYWYRQDPGQGLRLIYYSQIVNDFQKGDIAEGYSVSREKKESFPLTVTSAQKNPTAFYLCASSIEALLAGVYSEQFFGPGTRLTVL.

The CDR3 region has the DNA TGTGCCAGCAGTGAAGTGGACAGCCCCTACAATGAGCAGTTCTTC. It is translated as CASSEVDSPYNEQFF. V usage is TRBV25-1 and J usage is TRBJ2-1; tentative D call: TRBD1 (6 bases). Germline loops: CDR1 MGHDK, CDR2 SYGVNS. This CDR3 has 15 residues. Between the trimmed V and J ends, which lost 2 bases and 2 bases, there was a span of 10 bases. Combining the CDR3 with reference TRBV25-1 and TRBJ2-1 gives the whole variable domain EADIYQTPRYLVIGTGKKITLECSQTMGHDKMYWYQQDPGMELHLIHYSYGVNSTEKGDLSSESTVSRIRTEHFPLTLESARPSHTSQYLCASSEVDSPYNEQFFGPGTRLTVL.

V usage is TRBV30 and J usage is TRBJ2-3; D remains ambiguous. The CDR3 runs to 13 residues. V was shortened by 3 bases and J by 2 bases, with 9 bases between the two germline ends. CDR1 and CDR2 (germline): GTSNPN, SVGIG (reference sequence). CDR3 sequence (DNA): TGTGCCTGGAGCGTACAGTCCACAGATACGCAGTATTTT. It codes for CAWSVQSTDTQYF.

This clone was seen many times. V and J are TRBV19 and TRBJ1-6; 7 bases are shared with TRBD1. CDR1 and CDR2 from the germline V gene are LNHDA and SQIVND (reference sequence). V lost 5 bases to trimming and J lost 7 bases; unmatched junction nucleotides: 5. This CDR3 has 14 residues. The CDR3 nucleotides are TGTGCCAGTAGTGACAGGGTAGGGAATTCACCCCTCCACTTT. It specifies CASSDRVGNSPLHF.

This chain joins TRBV27 and TRBJ1-5; 7 nucleotides align to TRBD1. Trimming took 5 bases from V and 4 from J; bases not matched to a gene: 2. The CDR3 sequence is 13 residues long. Germline V gives CDR1 MNHEY, CDR2 SMNVEV (reference sequence). This CDR3 is CASSDRENQPQHF. CDR3 DNA sequence: TGTGCCAGCAGTGACAGGGAGAATCAGCCCCAGCATTTT.

The gene calls are TRBV28 and TRBJ2-5; TRBD2 matches at 8 bases. J gave up 5 bases and V 7 bases, and 9 bases lay outside the gene matches. Per germline, CDR1 MDHEN and CDR2 SYDVKM. The CDR3 sequence is 14 residues long. CDR3 residues: CASKSGGAGETQYF. The CDR3 DNA is TGTGCCAGCAAAAGCGGGGGCGCGGGGGAGACCCAGTACTTC.

This chain uses TRBV7-6 with TRBJ2-1; 8 bases are a match to TRBD2. Germline CDR1 reads SGHVS; CDR2 reads FNYEAQ. The V gene end was trimmed by 2 bases and the J gene end by 0 bases; junction bases not matched to a gene: 3. The CDR3 totals 16 residues. The chain's CDR3 is CASSLLGTSSYNEQFF. The CDR3 coding sequence is TGTGCCAGCAGCTTATTAGGGACTAGCTCCTACAATGAGCAGTTCTTC.

The rearrangement links TRBV19 to TRBJ2-5; D perhaps matches TRBD1 (5 bases). CDR3 length: 15 amino acids. Germline V CDR1 and CDR2: LNHDA, SQIVND (reference sequence). Trimming took 5 bases from V and 0 from J, leaving 13 bases between them. The CDR3 DNA reads as TGTGCCAGTAGTCCCAAGGGGCGCAACCAAGAGACCCAGTACTTC. It specifies CASSPKGRNQETQYF.

This clone was counted a single time. The rearrangement links TRBV6-5 to TRBJ1-2; 7 bases align to TRBD1. The germline V gene has CDR1 MNHEY and CDR2 SVGAGI. The CDR3 is 14 residues long. V was clipped by 6 bases and J by 4 bases; unmatched bases: 8. The CDR3 sequence: CASRRTGDSYGYTF. The CDR3 bases are TGTGCCAGCAGGAGAACAGGGGACTCCTATGGCTACACCTTC.

The chain is built from TRBV2 and TRBJ1-3; D call uncertain. The CDR3 contains 17 residues. Trimming removed 2 bases at V and 4 bases at J, with 18 bases between. CDR1 is SNHLY and CDR2 is FYNNEI in the germline V gene. The CDR3: CASSEKALMRSGNTIYF. CDR3 sequence (DNA): TGTGCCAGCAGTGAAAAGGCGTTAATGCGGTCGGGAAACACCATATATTTT. Drawing the rest from reference TRBV2 and TRBJ1-3, the complete variable domain is EPEVTQTPSHQVTQMGQEVILRCVPISNHLYFYWYRQILGQKVEFLVSFYNNEISEKSEIFDDQFSVERPDGSNFTLKIRSTKLEDSAMYFCASSEKALMRSGNTIYFGEGSWLTVV.

This chain links TRBV6-2 or TRBV6-3 with TRBJ1-1; D ambiguous. The length of the CDR3 is 14 residues. CDR1 is MNHEY, CDR2 SVGEGT, per germline. The V end lost 5 bases, the J end lost 6 bases, and 16 bases lay between the germline ends. The CDR3 DNA is TGTGCCAGCAGTCCGATCTTGTTCGGGGCTGAAGCTTTCTTT. This sequence encodes CASSPILFGAEAFF.

With respect to this clone: Additional DNA sequences in this sample encode the identical CDR3. This chain uses TRBV20-1 with TRBJ1-2, with TRBD1 matching 7 bases. Unmatched junction bases numbered 2, after V lost 2 bases and J lost 8 bases. This CDR3 has 11 amino acids. The germline CDR1 and CDR2 sequences are DFQATT and SNEGSKA (reference sequence). The CDR3 nucleotides are TGCAGTGCTAGAACAGGGGACGGCTACACCTTC. This codes for CSARTGDGYTF.

The CDR3 sequence is CASSPTITGERGYTF. The DNA of the CDR3 is TGTGCCAGCAGTCCTACAATCACAGGGGAGAGGGGCTACACCTTC. The genes are TRBV3-1 (or the pseudogene TRBV3-2) and TRBJ1-2; TRBD1 agrees at 7 bases. Germline CDR1 is LGHDT and CDR2 is YNNKEL (reference sequence). The CDR3 length is 15 residues. V gave up 6 bases and J gave up 8 bases; unmatched junction bases: 15.

The chain has TRBV7-9 and TRBJ2-5, with D hard to call. CDR3 length: 15 residues. Germline assignment: CDR1 SEHNR and CDR2 FQNEAQ (reference sequence). Trimming took 0 bases from V and 3 from J, leaving 11 bases between them. Written as DNA, the CDR3 is TGTGCCAGCAGCTTAGCTAGCCTGATGAAAGAGACCCAGTACTTC. It is translated as CASSLASLMKETQYF.

The CDR3 is CASSRERGEQYF. The CDR3 DNA sequence: TGTGCCAGCTCAAGGGAACGGGGCGAGCAGTACTTC. The chain employs TRBV18 and TRBJ2-7, with D possibly being TRBD2 (5 bases). CDR1 is KGHSH and CDR2 is LQKENI in the germline V gene. The CDR3 is made up of 12 amino acids. Trimming removed 5 bases at V and 6 bases at J, with 11 bases between.

This chain connects TRBV4-1 to TRBJ1-4, with D tentatively TRBD1 (5 bases). CDR3 length: 15 residues. Germline CDR1 reads MGHRA; CDR2 reads YSYEKL. V was clipped by 3 bases and J by 8 bases, with 16 bases between them. CDR3 bases: TGCGCCAGCAGCCAGGAGGGACGGCGGGTGGAAAAACTGTTTTTT. Its protein is CASSQEGRRVEKLFF.

The V gene is TRBV30, the J gene TRBJ1-2; no clear D gene. V was trimmed by 1 base and J by 4 bases, leaving 10 bases between them. Germline V gives CDR1 GTSNPN, CDR2 SVGIG (reference sequence). The CDR3 totals 13 residues. CDR3 sequence: CAWSDTTIYGYTF. In DNA, the CDR3 is TGTGCCTGGAGTGATACAACAATCTATGGCTACACCTTC.